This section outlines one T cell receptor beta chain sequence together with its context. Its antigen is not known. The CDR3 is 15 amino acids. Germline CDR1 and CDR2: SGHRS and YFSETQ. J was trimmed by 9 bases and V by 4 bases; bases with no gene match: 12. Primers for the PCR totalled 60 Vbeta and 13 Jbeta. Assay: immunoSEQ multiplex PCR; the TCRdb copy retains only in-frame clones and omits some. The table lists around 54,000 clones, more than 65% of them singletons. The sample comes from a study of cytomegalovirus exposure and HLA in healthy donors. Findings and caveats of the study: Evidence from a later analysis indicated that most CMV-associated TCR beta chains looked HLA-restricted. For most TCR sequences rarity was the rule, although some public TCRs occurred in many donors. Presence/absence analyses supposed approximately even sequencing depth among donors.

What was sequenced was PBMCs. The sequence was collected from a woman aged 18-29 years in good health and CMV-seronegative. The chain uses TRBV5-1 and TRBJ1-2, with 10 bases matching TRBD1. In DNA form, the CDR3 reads TGCGCCAGCAGCCCCCAGGGACAGGGGCTCTTTAGCTACACCTTC. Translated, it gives CASSPQGQGLFSYTF.